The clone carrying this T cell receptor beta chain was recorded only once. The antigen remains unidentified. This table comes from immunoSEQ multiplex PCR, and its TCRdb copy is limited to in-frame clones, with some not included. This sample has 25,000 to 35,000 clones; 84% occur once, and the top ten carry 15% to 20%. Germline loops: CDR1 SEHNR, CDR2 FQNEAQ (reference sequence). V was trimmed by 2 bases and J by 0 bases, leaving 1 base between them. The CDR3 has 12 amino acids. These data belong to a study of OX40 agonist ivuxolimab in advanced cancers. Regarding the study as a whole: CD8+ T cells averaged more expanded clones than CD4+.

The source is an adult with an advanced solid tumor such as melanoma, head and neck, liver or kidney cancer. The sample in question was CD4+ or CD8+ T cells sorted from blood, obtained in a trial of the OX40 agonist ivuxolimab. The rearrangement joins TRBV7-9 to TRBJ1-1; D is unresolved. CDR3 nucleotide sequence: TGTGCCAGCAGCTTAATGAACACTGAAGCTTTCTTT. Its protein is CASSLMNTEAFF.